This T cell receptor (beta chain) was identified in a study of T cells in tumors after PD-1 blockade. Study context: A subset received ongoing vismodegib 150 mg daily alongside anti-PD-1 therapy.

Tumor or blood genomic DNA was sequenced, with inputs of about 550 ng to 6,500 ng. Clones were sequenced by immunoSEQ multiplex PCR, and TCRdb holds only the in-frame ones, with some missing. The sample includes 60,000 or so clones, about four fifths of them seen just once. Points on this clone: The target antigen is unknown.

Study-level findings and limits: About 40% of tumor TCR clonotypes were also found in blood.

The sequence was obtained from a human donor with basal cell carcinoma. The sample consisted of PBMCs, taken before anti-PD-1 treatment.

The CDR3 sequence: CAGERGRTDTQYF. CDR3 in DNA: TGTGCCGGAGAAAGGGGCCGCACAGATACGCAGTATTTT. V gene TRBV5-8 combines with J gene TRBJ2-3, with a weak D call TRBD1 (5 bases). The CDR3 is 13 residues long. Germline values: CDR1 SGHTS, CDR2 YDEGEE. The V and J ends lost 10 bases and 1 base respectively, with 13 bases between them. Drawing the rest from reference TRBV5-8 and TRBJ2-3, the complete variable domain is EAGVTQSPTHLIKTRGQQATLRCSPISGHTSVYWYQQALGLGLQFLLWYDEGEERNRGNFPPRFSGRQFPNYSSELNVNALELEDSALYLCAGERGRTDTQYFGPGTRLTVL.